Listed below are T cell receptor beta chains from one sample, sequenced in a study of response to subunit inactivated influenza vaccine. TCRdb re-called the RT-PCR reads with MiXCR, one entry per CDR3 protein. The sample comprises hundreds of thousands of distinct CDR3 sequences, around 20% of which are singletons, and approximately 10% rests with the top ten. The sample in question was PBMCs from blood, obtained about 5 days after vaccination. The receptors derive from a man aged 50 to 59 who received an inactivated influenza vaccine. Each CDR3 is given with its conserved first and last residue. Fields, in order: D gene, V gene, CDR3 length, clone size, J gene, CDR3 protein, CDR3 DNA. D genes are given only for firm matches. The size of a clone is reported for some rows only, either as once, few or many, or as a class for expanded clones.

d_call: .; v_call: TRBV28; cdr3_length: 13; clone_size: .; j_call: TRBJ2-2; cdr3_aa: CASSLKGSGELFF; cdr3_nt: TGTGCCAGCAGTTTGAAAGGTTCCGGGGAGCTGTTTTTT
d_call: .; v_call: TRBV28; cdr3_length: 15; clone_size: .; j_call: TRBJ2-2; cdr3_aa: CASSLPQGYTGELFF; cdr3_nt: TGTGCCAGCAGTCTGCCCCAGGGATACACCGGGGAGCTGTTTTTT
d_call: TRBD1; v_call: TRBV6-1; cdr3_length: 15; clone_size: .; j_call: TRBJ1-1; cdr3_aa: CASSPSQGAGTEAFF; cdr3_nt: TGTGCCAGCAGTCCATCACAGGGGGCAGGGACTGAAGCTTTCTTT
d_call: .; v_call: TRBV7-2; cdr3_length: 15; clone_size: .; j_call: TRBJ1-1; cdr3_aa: CASSSQAGGNTEAFF; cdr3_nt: TGTGCCAGCAGCTCCCAGGCTGGGGGGAACACTGAAGCTTTCTTT
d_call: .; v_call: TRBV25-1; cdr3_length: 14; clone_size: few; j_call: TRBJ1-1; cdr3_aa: CASSEWGVGTEAFF; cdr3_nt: TGTGCCAGCAGTGAATGGGGGGTAGGGACTGAAGCTTTCTTT
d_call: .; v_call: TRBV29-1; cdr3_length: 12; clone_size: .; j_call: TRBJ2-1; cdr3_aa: CSVSSDWDEQFF; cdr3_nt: TGCAGCGTTTCGAGCGATTGGGATGAGCAGTTCTTC
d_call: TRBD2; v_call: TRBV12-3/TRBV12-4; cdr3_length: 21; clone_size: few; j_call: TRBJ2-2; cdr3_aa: CASSLEDRWTSGGESTGELFF; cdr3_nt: TGTGCCAGCAGTTTAGAGGACAGATGGACTAGCGGGGGGGAAAGCACCGGGGAGCTGTTTTTT
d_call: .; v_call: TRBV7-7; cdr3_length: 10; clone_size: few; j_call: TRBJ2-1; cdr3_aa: CASPPPEQFF; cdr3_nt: TGTGCTAGCCCACCCCCAGAGCAGTTCTTC
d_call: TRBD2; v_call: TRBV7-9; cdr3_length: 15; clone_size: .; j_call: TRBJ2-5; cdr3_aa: CASSISGSLLETQYF; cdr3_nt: TGTGCCAGCAGCATTAGCGGGAGTCTGTTGGAGACCCAGTACTTC
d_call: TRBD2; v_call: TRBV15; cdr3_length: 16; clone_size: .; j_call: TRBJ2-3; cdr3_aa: CATSMFLGGSTDTQYF; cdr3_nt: TGTGCCACCAGCATGTTCTTGGGAGGGAGCACAGATACGCAGTATTTT
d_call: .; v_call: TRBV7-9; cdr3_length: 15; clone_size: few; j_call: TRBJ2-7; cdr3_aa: CASSLDGGNSYEQYF; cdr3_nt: TGTGCCAGCAGCTTAGACGGGGGAAACTCCTACGAGCAGTACTTC
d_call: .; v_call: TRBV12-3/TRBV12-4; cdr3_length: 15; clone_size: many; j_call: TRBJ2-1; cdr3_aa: CASSLAGGYYNEQFF; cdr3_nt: TGTGCCAGCAGTTTAGCGGGGGGCTACTACAATGAGCAGTTCTTC
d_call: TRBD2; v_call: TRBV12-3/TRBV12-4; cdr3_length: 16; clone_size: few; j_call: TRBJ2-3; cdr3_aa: CASRGGTSGTTDTQYF; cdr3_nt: TGTGCCAGCAGGGGTGGGACTAGCGGTACCACAGATACGCAGTATTTT
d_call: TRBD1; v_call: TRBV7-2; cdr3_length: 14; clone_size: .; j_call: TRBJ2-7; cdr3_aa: CASSARQGDNEQYF; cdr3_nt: TGTGCCAGCAGCGCGAGGCAGGGGGACAACGAGCAGTACTTC
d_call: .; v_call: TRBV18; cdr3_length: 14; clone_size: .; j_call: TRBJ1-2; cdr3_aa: CASSPPLQVYGYTF; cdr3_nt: TGTGCCAGCTCACCACCGTTACAAGTCTATGGCTACACCTTC
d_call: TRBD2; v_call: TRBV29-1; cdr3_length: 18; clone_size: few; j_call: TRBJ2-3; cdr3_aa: CSVEPRLAGVWLVDTQYF; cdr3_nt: TGCAGCGTTGAACCTCGGCTAGCGGGAGTTTGGTTGGTAGATACGCAGTATTTT
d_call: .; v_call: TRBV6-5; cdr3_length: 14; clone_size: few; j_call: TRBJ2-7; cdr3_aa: CASSYRGPTYEQYF; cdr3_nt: TGTGCCAGCAGTTACCGGGGTCCAACCTACGAGCAGTACTTC
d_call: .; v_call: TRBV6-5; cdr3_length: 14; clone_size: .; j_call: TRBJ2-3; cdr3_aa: CASSYSDGTSLQYF; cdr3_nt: TGTGCCAGCAGTTACTCGGATGGGACTTCTTTGCAGTATTTT
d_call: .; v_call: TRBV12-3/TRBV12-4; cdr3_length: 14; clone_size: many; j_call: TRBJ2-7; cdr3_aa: CASSLGLALDEQYF; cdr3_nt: TGTGCCAGCAGTTTAGGTTTAGCCCTCGACGAGCAGTACTTC
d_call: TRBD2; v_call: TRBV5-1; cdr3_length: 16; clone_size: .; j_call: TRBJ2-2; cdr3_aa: CASSFTTSGATRELFF; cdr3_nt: TGCGCCAGCAGCTTTACTACTAGCGGGGCTACCAGGGAGCTGTTTTTT
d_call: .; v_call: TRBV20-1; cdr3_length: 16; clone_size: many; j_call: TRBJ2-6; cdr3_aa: CSARGDGFPGANVLTF; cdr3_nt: TGCAGTGCTAGAGGGGATGGCTTCCCTGGGGCCAACGTCCTGACTTTC
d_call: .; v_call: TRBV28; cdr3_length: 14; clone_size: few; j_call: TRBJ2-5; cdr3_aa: CASSQNMGGETQYF; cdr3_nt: TGTGCCAGCAGTCAAAACATGGGAGGCGAGACCCAGTACTTC
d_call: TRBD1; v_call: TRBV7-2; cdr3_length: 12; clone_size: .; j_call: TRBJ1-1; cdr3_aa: CASSSRGLRAFF; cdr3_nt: TGTGCCAGCAGCTCAAGGGGGCTGCGAGCTTTCTTT
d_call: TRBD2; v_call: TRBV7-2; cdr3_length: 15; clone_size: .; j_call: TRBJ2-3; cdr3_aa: CASSDSGEIGDTQYF; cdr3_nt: TGTGCCAGCAGCGATAGCGGGGAGATAGGAGATACGCAGTATTTT
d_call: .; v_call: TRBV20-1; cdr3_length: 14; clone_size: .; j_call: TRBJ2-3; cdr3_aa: CSAPTGQGTDTQIF; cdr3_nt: TGCAGTGCTCCAACAGGCCAAGGCACAGATACGCAGATTTTT
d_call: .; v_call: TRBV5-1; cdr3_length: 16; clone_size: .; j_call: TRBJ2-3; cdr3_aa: CASSLSALGSTDTQYF; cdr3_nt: TGCGCCAGCAGCTTGAGCGCACTAGGTAGCACAGATACGCAGTATTTT
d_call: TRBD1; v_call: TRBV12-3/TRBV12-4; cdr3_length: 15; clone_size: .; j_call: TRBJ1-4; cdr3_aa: CASSLARDSREKLFF; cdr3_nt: TGTGCCAGCAGTTTAGCGCGGGACAGTCGGGAAAAACTGTTTTTT
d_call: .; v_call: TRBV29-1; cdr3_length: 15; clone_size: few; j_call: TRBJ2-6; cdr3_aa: CSVRDGDSGANVLTF; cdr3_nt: TGCAGCGTTCGGGACGGTGACTCTGGGGCCAACGTCCTGACTTTC
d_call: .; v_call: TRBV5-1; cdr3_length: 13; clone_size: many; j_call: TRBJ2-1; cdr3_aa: CASSFGGNNEQFF; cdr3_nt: TGCGCCAGCAGCTTCGGGGGAAACAATGAGCAGTTCTTC
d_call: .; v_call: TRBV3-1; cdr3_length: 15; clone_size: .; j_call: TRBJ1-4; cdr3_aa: CASSQAWGRYEKLFF; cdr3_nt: TGTGCCAGCAGCCAAGCTTGGGGGCGTTATGAAAAACTGTTTTTT
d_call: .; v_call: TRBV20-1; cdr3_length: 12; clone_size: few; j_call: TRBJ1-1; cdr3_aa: CSAPYMNTEAFF; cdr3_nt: TGCAGTGCTCCTTACATGAACACTGAAGCTTTCTTT
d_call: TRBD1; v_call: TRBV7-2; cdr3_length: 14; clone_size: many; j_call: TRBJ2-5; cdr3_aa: CASTRDRAQETQYF; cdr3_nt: TGTGCCAGCACCCGGGACAGGGCACAAGAGACCCAGTACTTC
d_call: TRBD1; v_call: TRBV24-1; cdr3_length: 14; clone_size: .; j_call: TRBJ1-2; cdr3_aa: CATSDWDSRYGYTF; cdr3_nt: TGTGCCACCAGTGACTGGGACAGCCGCTATGGCTACACCTTC
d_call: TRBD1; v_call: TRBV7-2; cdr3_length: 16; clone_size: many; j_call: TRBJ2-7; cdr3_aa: CASSLEGAVGSYEQYF; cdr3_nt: TGTGCCAGCAGCTTAGAGGGGGCTGTAGGCTCCTACGAGCAGTACTTC
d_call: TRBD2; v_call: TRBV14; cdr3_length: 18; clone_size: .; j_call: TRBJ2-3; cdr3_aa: CASSSLAGGMSSPDTQYF; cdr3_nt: TGTGCCAGCAGCTCATTAGCGGGGGGCATGAGTAGCCCAGATACGCAGTATTTT
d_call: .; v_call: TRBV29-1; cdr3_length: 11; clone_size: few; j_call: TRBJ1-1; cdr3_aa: CSVESQGEAFF; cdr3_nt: TGCAGCGTTGAATCGCAGGGTGAAGCTTTCTTT
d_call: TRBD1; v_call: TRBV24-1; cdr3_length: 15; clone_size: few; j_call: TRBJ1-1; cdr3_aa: CATSDAGTENTEAFF; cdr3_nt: TGTGCCACCAGTGATGCCGGGACAGAGAACACTGAAGCTTTCTTT
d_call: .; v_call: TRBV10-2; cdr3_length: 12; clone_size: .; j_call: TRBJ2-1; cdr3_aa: CASIGRYNEQFF; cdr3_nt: TGCGCCAGCATTGGCCGCTACAATGAGCAGTTCTTC
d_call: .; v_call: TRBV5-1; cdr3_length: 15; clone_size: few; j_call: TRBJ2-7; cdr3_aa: CASSPEGSAYYEQYF; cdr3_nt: TGCGCCAGCAGCCCAGAAGGAAGCGCGTACTACGAGCAGTACTTC
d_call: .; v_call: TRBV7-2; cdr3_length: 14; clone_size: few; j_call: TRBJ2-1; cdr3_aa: CASSLALGLNEQFF; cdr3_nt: TGTGCCAGCAGCTTAGCGCTGGGCCTAAATGAGCAGTTCTTC
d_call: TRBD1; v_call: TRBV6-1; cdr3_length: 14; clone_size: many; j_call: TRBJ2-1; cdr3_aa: CASSPGTGFNEQFF; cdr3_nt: TGTGCCAGCAGTCCCGGGACAGGGTTCAATGAGCAGTTCTTC
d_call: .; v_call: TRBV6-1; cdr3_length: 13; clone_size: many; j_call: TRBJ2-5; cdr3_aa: CASSTPGEETQYF; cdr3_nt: TGTGCCAGCAGTACCCCAGGGGAAGAGACCCAGTACTTC
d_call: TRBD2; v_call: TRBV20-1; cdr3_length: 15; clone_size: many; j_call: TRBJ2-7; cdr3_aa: CSARPTSGIYYEQYF; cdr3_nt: TGCAGTGCTAGACCTACTAGCGGGATCTACTACGAGCAGTACTTC
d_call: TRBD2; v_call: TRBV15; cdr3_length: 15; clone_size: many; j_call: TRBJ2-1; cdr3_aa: CATSRDYGGAGEQFF; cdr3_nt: TGTGCCACCAGCAGAGATTACGGGGGGGCAGGTGAGCAGTTCTTC
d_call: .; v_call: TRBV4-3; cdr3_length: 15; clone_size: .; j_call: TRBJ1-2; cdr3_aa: CASSQTGALDYGYTF; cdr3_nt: TGCGCCAGCAGCCAAACCGGGGCGCTTGACTATGGCTACACCTTC
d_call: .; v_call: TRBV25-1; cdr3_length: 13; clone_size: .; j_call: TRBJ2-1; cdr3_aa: CASTRTPGNEQFF; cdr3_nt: TGTGCCAGCACTAGGACTCCGGGCAATGAGCAGTTCTTC
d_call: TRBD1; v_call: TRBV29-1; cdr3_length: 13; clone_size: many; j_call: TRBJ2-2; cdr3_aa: CSVGTGLVGELFF; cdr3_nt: TGCAGCGTGGGGACAGGGCTTGTCGGGGAGCTGTTTTTT
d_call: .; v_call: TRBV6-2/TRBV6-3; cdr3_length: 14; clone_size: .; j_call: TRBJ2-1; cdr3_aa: CASTFNGGKGRGFF; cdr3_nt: TGTGCCAGCACCTTTAACGGCGGGAAGGGAAGGGGGTTCTTC